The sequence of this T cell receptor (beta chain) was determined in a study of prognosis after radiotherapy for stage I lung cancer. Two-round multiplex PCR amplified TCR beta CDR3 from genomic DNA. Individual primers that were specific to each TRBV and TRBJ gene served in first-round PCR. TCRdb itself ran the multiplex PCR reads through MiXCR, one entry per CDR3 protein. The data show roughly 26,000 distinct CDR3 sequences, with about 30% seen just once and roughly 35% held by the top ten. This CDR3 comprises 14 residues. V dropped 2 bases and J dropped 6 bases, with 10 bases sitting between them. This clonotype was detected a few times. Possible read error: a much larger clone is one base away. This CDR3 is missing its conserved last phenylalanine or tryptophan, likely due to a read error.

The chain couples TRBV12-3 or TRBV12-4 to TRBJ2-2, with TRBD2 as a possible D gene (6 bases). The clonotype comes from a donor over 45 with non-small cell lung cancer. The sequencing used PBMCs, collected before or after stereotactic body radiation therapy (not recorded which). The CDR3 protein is CASSLLGGSGELFL. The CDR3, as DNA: TGTGCCAGCAGTTTACTGGGGGGATCCGGGGAGCTGTTTCTT.